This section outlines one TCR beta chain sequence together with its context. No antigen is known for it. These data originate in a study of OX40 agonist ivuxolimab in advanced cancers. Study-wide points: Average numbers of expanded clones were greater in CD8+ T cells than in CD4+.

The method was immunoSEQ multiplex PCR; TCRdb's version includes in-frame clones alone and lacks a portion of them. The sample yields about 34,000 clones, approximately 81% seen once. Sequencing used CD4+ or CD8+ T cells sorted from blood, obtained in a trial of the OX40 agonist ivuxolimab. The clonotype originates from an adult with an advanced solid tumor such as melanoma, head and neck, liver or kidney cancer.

This CDR3 reads CASSFSGQWIGYTF. The CDR3 nucleotides read TGTGCCAGCAGTTTCTCGGGACAGTGGATTGGCTACACCTTC. The chain couples TRBV28 to TRBJ1-2; 7 positions match TRBD1. With V trimmed by 3 bases and J by 7 bases, 8 bases remained unmatched. CDR3 length: 14 amino acids. Germline CDR1 and CDR2: MDHEN and SYDVKM.